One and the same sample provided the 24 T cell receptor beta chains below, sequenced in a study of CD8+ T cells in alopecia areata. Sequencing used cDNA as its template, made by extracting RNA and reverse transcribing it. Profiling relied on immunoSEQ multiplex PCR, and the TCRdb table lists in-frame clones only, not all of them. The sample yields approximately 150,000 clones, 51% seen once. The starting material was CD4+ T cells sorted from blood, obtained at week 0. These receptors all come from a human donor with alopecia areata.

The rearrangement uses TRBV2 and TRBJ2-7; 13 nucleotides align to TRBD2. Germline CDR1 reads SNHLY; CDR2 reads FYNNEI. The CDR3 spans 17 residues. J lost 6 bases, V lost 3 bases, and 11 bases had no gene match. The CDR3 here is CASSDLTGGLAGVEQYF. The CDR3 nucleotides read TGTGCCAGCAGTGATCTGACCGGCGGACTAGCGGGAGTCGAGCAGTACTTC.

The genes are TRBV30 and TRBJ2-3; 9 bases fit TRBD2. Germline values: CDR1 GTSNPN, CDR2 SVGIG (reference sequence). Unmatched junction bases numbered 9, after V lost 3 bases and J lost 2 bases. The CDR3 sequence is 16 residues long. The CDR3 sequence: CAWSLGREGITDTQYF. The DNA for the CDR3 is TGTGCCTGGAGCTTGGGGCGGGAGGGGATCACAGATACGCAGTATTTT. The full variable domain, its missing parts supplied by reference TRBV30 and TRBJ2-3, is SQTIHQWPATLVQPVGSPLSLECTVEGTSNPNLYWYRQAAGRGLQLLFYSVGIGQISSEVPQNLSASRPQDRQFILSSKKLLLSDSGFYLCAWSLGREGITDTQYFGPGTRLTVL.

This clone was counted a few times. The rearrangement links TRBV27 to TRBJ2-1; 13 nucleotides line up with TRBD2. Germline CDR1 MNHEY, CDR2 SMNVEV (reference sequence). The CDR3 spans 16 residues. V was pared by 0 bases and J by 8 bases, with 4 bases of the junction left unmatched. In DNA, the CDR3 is TGTGCCAGCAGTTTATCTAGGGGGACTAGCGGGGATGAGCAGTTCTTC. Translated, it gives CASSLSRGTSGDEQFF.

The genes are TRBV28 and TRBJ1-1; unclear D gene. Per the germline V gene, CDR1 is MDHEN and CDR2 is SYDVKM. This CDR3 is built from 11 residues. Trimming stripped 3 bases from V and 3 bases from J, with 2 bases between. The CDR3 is CASSFDTEAFF. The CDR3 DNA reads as TGTGCCAGCAGTTTCGACACTGAAGCTTTCTTT.

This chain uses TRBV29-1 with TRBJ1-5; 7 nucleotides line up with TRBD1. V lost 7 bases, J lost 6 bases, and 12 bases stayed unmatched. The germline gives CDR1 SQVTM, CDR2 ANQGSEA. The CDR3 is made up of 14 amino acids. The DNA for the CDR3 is TGCAGCGCCCGATTTGGGACAGCGAGTCAGCCCCAGCATTTT. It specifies CSARFGTASQPQHF.

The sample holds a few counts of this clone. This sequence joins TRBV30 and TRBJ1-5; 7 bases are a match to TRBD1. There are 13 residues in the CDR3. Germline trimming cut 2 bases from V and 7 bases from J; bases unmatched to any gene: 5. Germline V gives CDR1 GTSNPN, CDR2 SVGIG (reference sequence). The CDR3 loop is CAWSRQGTQPQHF. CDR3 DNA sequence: TGTGCCTGGAGTAGACAGGGTACCCAGCCCCAGCATTTT.

DNA for the CDR3: TGTGCCAGCAGCCAACACTCTCGGACAGGGAACACCGGGGAGCTGTTTTTT. This encodes CASSQHSRTGNTGELFF. The chain joins TRBV7-9 to TRBJ2-2, with TRBD1 matching over 7 bases. With V trimmed by 5 bases and J by 1 base, 10 bases remained unmatched. CDR1 SEHNR and CDR2 FQNEAQ come from the germline V gene (reference sequence). CDR3 length: 17 amino acids.

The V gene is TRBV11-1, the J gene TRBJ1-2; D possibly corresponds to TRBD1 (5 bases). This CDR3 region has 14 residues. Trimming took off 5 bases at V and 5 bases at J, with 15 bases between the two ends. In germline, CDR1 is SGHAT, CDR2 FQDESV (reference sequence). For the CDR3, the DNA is TGTGCCAGCAGCATTGGGGGAGTCAGATATGGCTACACCTTC. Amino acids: CASSIGGVRYGYTF.

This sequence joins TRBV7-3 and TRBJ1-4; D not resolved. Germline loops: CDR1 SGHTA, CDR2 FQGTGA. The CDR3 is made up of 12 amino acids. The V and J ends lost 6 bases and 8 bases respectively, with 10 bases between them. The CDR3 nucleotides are TGTGCCAGCAGTCCGGCGGGCGAAAAACTGTTTTTT. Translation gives CASSPAGEKLFF.

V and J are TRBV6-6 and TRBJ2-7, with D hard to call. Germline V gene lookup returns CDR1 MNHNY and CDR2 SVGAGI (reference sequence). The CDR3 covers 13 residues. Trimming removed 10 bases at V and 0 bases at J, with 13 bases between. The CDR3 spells CATVRMSSYEQYF. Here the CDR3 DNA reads TGTGCCACCGTTCGGATGAGCTCCTACGAGCAGTACTTC.

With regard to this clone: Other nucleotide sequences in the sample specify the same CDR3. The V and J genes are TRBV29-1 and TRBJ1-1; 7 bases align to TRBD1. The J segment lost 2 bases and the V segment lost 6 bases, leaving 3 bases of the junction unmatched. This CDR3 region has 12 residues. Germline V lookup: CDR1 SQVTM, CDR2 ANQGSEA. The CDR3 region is CSVGDRNTEAFF. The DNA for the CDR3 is TGCAGCGTGGGGGACAGAAACACTGAAGCTTTCTTT.

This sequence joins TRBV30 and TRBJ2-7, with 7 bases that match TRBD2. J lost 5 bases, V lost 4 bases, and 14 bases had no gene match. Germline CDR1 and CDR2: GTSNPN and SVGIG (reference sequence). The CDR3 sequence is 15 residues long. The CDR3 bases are TGTGCCTGGACCCAATCGGGGAGGGCCGTCCACGAGCAGTACTTC. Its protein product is CAWTQSGRAVHEQYF.

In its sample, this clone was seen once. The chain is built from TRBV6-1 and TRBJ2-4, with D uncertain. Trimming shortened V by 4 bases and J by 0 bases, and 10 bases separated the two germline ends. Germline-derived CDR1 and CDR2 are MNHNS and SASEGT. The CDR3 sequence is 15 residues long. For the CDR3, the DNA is TGTGCCAGCAGTGCTCGACCTCAAGCCAAAAACATTCAGTACTTC. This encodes CASSARPQAKNIQYF.

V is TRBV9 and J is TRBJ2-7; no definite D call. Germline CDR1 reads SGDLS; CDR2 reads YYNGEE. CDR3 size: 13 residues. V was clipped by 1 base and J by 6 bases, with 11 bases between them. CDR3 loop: CASSVQVVSEQYF. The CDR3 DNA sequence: TGTGCCAGCAGCGTACAGGTCGTAAGCGAGCAGTACTTC. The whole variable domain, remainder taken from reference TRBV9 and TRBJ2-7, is DSGVTQTPKHLITATGQRVTLRCSPRSGDLSVYWYQQSLDQGLQFLIQYYNGEERAKGNILERFSAQQFPDLHSELNLSSLELGDSALYFCASSVQVVSEQYFGPGTRLTVT.

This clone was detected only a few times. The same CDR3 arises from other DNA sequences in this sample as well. The CDR3 region has the DNA TGCAGTGCTAGGGAGCAAGAGACCCAGTACTTC. This translates into CSAREQETQYF. The chain uses TRBV20-1 and TRBJ2-5; D is undetermined. V was cut by 3 bases and J by 2 bases, with 4 bases left in between. This CDR3 comprises 11 residues. Per the germline V gene, CDR1 is DFQATT and CDR2 is SNEGSKA (reference sequence).

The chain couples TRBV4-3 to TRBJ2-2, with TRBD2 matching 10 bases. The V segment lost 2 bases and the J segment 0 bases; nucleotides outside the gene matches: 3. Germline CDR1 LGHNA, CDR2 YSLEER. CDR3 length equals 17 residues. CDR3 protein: CASSQRTSGTNTGELFF. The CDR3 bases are TGCGCCAGCAGCCAACGGACTAGCGGCACGAACACCGGGGAGCTGTTTTTT.

Written as DNA, the CDR3 is TGTGCCTTCGGTTTGGAGACCCAGTACTTC. Protein: CAFGLETQYF. The chain combines TRBV7-9 with TRBJ2-5; no firm D call. The CDR3 consists of 10 residues. Looked up from germline, CDR1 is SEHNR and CDR2 is FQNEAQ (reference sequence). The ends were cut back, 11 bases at V and 5 bases at J, with 9 bases in the middle.

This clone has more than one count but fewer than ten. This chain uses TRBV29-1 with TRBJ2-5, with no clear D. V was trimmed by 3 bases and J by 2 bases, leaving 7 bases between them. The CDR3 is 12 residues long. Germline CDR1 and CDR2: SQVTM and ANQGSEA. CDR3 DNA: TGCAGCGTTGACTTGTATCAAGAGACCCAGTACTTC. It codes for CSVDLYQETQYF.

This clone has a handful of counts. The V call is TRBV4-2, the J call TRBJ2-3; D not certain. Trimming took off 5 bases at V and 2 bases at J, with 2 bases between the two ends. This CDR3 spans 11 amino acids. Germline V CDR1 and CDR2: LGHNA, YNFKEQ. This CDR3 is CASSVTDTQYF. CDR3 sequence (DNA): TGTGCCAGCAGCGTCACAGATACGCAGTATTTT.

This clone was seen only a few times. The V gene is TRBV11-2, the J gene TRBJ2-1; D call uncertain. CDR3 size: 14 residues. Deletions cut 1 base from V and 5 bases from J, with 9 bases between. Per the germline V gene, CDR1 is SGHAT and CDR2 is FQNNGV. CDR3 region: CASSLVVQNNEQFF. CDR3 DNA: TGTGCCAGCAGCTTAGTTGTCCAAAACAATGAGCAGTTCTTC.

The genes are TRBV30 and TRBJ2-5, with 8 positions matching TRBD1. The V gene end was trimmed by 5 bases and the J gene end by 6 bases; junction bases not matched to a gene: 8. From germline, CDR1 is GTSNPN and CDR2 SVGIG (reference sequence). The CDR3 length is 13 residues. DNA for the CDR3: TGTGCCTGGGAGGTGGACAGGGTGAAGACCCAGTACTTC. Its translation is CAWEVDRVKTQYF.

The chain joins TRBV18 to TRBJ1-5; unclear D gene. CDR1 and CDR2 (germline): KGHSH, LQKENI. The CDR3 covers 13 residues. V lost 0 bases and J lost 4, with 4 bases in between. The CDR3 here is CASSPPGNQPQHF. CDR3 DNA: TGTGCCAGCTCACCACCAGGTAATCAGCCCCAGCATTTT.

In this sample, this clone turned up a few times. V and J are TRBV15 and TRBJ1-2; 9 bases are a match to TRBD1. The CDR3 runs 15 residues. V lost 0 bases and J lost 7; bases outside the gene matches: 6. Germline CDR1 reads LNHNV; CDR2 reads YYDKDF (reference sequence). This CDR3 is CATSREGGQGGGYTF. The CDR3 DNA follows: TGTGCCACCAGCAGAGAGGGGGGACAGGGCGGTGGCTACACCTTC.

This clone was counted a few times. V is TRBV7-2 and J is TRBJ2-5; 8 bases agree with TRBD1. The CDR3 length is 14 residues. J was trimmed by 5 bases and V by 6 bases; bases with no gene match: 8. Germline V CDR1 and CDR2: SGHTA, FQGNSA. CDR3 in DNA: TGTGCCAGCAGACCAGGGGGCGGATGGGAGACCCAGTACTTC. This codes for CASRPGGGWETQYF.